This T cell receptor (beta chain) was captured by sequencing in a study of graft-versus-host responses after intestinal transplantation. The V gene's germline CDR1 is SGHDT and CDR2 YYEEEE. The length of the CDR3 is 13 residues. Trimming took 4 bases from V and 4 from J, leaving 11 bases between them. The count of this clone is one. Its matching antigen is unknown. TCRdb's copy holds only in-frame clones and misses some; the assay was immunoSEQ multiplex PCR. The sample carries roughly 34,000 clones, roughly 95% recorded once. This chain joins TRBV5-6 and TRBJ1-1; D unresolved. The source is a human donor who was the organ donor for an intestinal transplant. Here the sequenced sample was unstimulated CD4+ T cells sorted from spleen or lymph node cells, taken before transplant. CDR3 protein: CASSRDGVTEAFF. The CDR3 DNA sequence: TGTGCCAGCAGCCGAGACGGGGTCACTGAAGCTTTCTTT.